This T cell receptor beta chain was documented in a study of CD8 T cells in Susac syndrome. For the study at large: Intravenous immunoglobulin alone or corticosteroids were being given to patients with Susac syndrome at blood draw, unless they were therapy-naive.

Points on this clonotype: The antigen remains unidentified.

While CD8+ and CD4+ T cells were isolated negatively, TEMRA cells were enriched by FACS. Study conclusions and caveats: In total CD8+ repertoires, about 16 Susac-specific public clones were found, and in CD8+ TEMRA repertoires, five were found.

The RNA, 0.5 to 1 ug, was put through reverse transcription using random hexamers. TCRdb re-analysed the immunoSEQ multiplex PCR reads in MiXCR, keeping a single row per CDR3 protein. This table has approximately 74,000 distinct CDR3 sequences, about 93% appearing once. This CDR3 has 12 amino acids. CDR1 is MNHEY, CDR2 SMNVEV, per germline (reference sequence). The V gene lost 0 bases and the J gene lost 14 bases, with 13 bases spanning the gap. This clonotype was sampled from a human donor with Susac syndrome. This chain links TRBV27 with TRBJ1-2; D not certain. Source material: CD8+ T cells from PBMCs. The CDR3 is CASSLSPYPLTF. In DNA form, the CDR3 reads TGTGCCAGCAGTTTATCCCCTTACCCGCTAACCTTC.